A single sample gave rise to the 2 T cell receptor beta chains below, sequenced in a study of a mutant IDH1 vaccine in newly diagnosed glioma. The method was immunoSEQ multiplex PCR; TCRdb's version includes in-frame clones alone and lacks a portion of them. This table holds about 25,000 clones, about three quarters found once. As to time point: week 11, during vaccination. The content of each vaccine dose was 300 ug of mutant IDH1 20-mer peptide, and topical imiquimod accompanied it. Their antigens are not known. The input for sequencing was peripheral blood mononuclear cells (PBMCs), taken from a glioma patient whose treatment included an IDH1 peptide vaccine. The source is a man aged 18 to 35 with glioma. Some clones in this sample may be carry-over from other donors' samples.

The chain recombines TRBV19 with TRBJ1-5; maybe TRBD1 (5 bases). Germline CDR1 is LNHDA and CDR2 is SQIVND (reference sequence). This CDR3 has 14 amino acids. V gave up 8 bases and J gave up 2 bases, with 13 bases separating them. The CDR3 DNA reads as TGTGCCAGTGGGGTAGGGGCCGGCAATCAGCCCCAGCATTTT. It translates to CASGVGAGNQPQHF.

The chain recombines TRBV6-5 with TRBJ2-7; no definite D call. Trimming shortened V by 0 bases and J by 0 bases, and 6 bases separated the two germline ends. The V gene's germline CDR1 is MNHEY and CDR2 SVGAGI. There are 14 residues in the CDR3. CDR3 bases: TGTGCCAGCAGTTACTCTTTACGCTCCTACGAGCAGTACTTC. Translation gives CASSYSLRSYEQYF.